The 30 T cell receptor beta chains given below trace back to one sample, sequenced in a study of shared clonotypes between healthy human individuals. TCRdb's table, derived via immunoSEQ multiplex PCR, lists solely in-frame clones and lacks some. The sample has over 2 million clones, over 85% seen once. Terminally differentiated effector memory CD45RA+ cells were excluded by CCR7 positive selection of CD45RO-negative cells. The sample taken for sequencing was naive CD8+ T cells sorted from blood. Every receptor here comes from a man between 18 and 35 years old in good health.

This chain's CDR3 is CASSFISGNTIYF. CDR3 coding DNA: TGTGCCAGCAGCTTCATCTCTGGAAACACCATATATTTT. The V call is TRBV7-2, the J call TRBJ1-3; no firm D call. This CDR3 contains 13 residues. Trimming cost V 3 bases and J 0 bases, with 3 bases left between them. Germline CDR1 reads SGHTA; CDR2 reads FQGNSA.

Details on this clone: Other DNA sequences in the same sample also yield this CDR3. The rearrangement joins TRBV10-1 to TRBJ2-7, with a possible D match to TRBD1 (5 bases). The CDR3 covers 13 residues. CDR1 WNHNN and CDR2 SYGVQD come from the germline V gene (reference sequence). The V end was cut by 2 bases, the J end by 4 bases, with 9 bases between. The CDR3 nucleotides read TGCGCCAGCAGTGAGGGGCAGGGATACGAGCAGTACTTC. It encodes CASSEGQGYEQYF.

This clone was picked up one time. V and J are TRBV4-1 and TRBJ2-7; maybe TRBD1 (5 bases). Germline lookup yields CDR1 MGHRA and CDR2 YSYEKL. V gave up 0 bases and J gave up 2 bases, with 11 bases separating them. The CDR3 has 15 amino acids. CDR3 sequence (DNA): TGCGCCAGCAGCCAAGATCGGGCAGGGCCCTACGAGCAGTACTTC. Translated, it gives CASSQDRAGPYEQYF.

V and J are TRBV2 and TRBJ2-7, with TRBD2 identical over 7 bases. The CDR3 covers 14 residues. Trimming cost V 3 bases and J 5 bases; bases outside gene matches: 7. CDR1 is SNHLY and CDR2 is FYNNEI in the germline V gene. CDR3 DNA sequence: TGTGCCAGCAGTGATTGGCGGGAGAGACACGAGCAGTACTTC. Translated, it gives CASSDWRERHEQYF.

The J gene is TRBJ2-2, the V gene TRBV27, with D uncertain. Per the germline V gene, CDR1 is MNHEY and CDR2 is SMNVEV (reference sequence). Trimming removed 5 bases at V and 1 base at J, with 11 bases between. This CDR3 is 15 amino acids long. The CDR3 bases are TGTGCCAGCAGTCCTGAGGTCGGGAACACCGGGGAGCTGTTTTTT. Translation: CASSPEVGNTGELFF.

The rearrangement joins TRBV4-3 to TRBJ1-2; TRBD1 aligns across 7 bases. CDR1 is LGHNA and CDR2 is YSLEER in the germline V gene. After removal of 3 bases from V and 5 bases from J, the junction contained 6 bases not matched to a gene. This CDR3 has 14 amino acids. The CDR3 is CASSQYRGGYGYTF. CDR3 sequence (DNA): TGCGCCAGCAGCCAGTACAGGGGAGGGTATGGCTACACCTTC.

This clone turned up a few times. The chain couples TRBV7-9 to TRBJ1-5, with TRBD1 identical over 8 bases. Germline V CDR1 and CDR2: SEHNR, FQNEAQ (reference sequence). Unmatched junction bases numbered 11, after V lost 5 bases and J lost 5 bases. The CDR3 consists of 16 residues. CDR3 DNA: TGTGCCAGCAGCGACGGGAGGGCAGGGGGCGATCAGCCCCAGCATTTT. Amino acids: CASSDGRAGGDQPQHF.

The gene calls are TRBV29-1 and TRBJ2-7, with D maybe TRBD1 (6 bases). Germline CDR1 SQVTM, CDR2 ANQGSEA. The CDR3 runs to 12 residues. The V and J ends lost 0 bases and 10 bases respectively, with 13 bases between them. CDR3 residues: CSVEDYRDGQYF. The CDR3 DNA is TGCAGCGTTGAAGATTACAGGGATGGACAGTACTTC.

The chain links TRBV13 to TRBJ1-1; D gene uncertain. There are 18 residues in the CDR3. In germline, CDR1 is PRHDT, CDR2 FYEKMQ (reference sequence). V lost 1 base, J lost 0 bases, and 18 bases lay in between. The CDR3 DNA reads TGTGCCAGCAGCTTAGTTAGAGACCGAATAAATTTGAACACTGAAGCTTTCTTT. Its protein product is CASSLVRDRINLNTEAFF.

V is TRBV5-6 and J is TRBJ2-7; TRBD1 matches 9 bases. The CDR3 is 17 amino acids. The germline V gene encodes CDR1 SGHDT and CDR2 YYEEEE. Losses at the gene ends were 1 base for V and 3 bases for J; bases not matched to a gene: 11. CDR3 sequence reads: CASSLLSRDRDVYEQYF. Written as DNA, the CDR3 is TGTGCCAGCAGCTTGCTGTCCCGGGACAGGGACGTCTACGAGCAGTACTTC.

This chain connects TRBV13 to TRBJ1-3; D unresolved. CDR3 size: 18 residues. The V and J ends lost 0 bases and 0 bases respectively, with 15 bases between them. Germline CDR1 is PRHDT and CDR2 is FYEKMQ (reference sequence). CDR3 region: CASSLGLQLMSSGNTIYF. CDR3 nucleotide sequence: TGTGCCAGCAGCTTAGGCCTACAGCTGATGAGCTCTGGAAACACCATATATTTT.

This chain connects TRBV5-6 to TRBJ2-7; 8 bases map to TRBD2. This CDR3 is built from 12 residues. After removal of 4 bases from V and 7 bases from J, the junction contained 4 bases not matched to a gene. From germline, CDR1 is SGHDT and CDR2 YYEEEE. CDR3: CASSPPGGEQYF. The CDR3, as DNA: TGTGCCAGCAGCCCTCCGGGAGGGGAGCAGTACTTC.

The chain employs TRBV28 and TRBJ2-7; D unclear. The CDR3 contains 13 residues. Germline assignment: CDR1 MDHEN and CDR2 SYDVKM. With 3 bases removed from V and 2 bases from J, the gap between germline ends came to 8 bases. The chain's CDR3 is CASSFGQTYEQYF. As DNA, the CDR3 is TGTGCCAGCAGTTTCGGGCAGACCTACGAGCAGTACTTC.

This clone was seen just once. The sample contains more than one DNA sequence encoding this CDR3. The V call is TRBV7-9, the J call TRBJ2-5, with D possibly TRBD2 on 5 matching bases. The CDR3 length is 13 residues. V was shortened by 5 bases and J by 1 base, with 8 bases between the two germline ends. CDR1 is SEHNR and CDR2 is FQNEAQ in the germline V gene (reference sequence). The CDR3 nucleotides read TGTGCCAGCAGCCCCGGGATCCAAGAGACCCAGTACTTC. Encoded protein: CASSPGIQETQYF.

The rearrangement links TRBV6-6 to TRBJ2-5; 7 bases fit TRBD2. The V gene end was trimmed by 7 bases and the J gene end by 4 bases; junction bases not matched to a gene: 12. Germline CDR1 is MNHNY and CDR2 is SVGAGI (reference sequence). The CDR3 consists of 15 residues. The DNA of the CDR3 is TGTGCCAGCACCCATTGGGGGAGGGAGGGAGAGACCCAGTACTTC. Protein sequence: CASTHWGREGETQYF.

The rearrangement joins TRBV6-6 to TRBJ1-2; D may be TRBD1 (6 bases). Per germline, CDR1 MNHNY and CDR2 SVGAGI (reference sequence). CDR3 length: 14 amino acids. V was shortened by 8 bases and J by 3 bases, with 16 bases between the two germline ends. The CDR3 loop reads CASWPGGGHYGYTF. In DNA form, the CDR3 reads TGTGCCAGCTGGCCCGGGGGCGGGCACTATGGCTACACCTTC.

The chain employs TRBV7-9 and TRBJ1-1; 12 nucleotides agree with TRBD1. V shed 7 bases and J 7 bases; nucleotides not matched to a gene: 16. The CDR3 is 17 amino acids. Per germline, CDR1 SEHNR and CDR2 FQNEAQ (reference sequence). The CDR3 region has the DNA TGTGCCAGCACCCAATGGGGACAGGGGGCCCGTTTGGTTGAAGCTTTCTTT. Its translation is CASTQWGQGARLVEAFF.

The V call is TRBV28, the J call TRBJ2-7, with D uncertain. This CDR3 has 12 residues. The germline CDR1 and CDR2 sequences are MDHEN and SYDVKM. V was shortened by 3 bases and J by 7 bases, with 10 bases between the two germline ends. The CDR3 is CASSFPGFEQYF. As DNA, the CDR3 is TGTGCCAGCAGTTTCCCGGGTTTTGAGCAGTACTTC.

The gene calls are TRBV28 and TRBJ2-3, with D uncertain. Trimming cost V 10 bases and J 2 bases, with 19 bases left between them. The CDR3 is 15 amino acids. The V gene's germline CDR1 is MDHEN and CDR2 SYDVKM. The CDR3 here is CATKSGLLITDTQYF. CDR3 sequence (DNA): TGTGCCACCAAATCCGGGTTACTAATCACAGATACGCAGTATTTT.

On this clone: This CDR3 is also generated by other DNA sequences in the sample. CDR3 nucleotide sequence: TGTGCCAGCAGGAGTAACACCGGGGAGCTGTTTTTT. The encoded protein is CASRSNTGELFF. The chain combines TRBV27 with TRBJ2-2; the D is unclear. V gave up 6 bases and J gave up 2 bases, with 4 bases separating them. Germline V gives CDR1 MNHEY, CDR2 SMNVEV (reference sequence). The CDR3 is 12 amino acids.

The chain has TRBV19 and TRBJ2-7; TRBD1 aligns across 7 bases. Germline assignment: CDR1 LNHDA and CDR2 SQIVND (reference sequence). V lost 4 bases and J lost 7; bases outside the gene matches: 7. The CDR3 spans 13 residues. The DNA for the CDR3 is TGTGCCAGTAGTACGCAAGGGGGCCGGGAGCAGTACTTC. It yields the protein CASSTQGGREQYF.

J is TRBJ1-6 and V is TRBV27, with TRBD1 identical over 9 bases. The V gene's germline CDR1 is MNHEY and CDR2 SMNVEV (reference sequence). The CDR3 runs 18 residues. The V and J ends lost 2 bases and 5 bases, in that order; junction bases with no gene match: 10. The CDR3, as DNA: TGTGCCAGCAGTTTAATCTTAGGGACAGGGCCTAATAATTCACCCCTCCACTTT. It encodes CASSLILGTGPNNSPLHF.

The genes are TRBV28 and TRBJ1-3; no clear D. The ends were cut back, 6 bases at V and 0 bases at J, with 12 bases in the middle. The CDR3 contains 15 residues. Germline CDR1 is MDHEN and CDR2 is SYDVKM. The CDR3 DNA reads TGTGCCAGCAGGCCTGACCACAGCTCTGGAAACACCATATATTTT. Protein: CASRPDHSSGNTIYF.

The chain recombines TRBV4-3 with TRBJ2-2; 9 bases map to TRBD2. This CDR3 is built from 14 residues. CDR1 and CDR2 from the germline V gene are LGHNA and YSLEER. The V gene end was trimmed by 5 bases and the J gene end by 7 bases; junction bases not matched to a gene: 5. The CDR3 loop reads CASSWREGGGELFF. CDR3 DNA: TGCGCCAGCAGCTGGCGGGAGGGAGGCGGGGAGCTGTTTTTT.

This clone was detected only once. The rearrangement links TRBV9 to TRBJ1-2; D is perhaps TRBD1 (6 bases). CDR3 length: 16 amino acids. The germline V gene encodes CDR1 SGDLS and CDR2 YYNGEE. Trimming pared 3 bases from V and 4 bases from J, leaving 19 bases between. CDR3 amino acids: CASSAPSGASVYGYTF. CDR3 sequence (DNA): TGTGCCAGCAGCGCTCCATCGGGGGCGTCCGTCTATGGCTACACCTTC.

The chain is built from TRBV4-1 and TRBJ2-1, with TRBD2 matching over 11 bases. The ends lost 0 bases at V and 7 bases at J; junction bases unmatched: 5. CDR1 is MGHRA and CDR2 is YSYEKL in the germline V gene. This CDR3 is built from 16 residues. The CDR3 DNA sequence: TGCGCCAGCAGCCAAGAGTCGGGACTAGCGGCTAATGAGCAGTTCTTC. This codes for CASSQESGLAANEQFF.

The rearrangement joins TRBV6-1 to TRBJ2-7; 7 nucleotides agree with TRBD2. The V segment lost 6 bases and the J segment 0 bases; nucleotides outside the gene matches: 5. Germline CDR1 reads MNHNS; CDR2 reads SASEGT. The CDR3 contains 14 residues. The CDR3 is CASSPGTTSYEQYF. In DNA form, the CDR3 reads TGTGCCAGCAGCCCCGGGACTACCTCCTACGAGCAGTACTTC.

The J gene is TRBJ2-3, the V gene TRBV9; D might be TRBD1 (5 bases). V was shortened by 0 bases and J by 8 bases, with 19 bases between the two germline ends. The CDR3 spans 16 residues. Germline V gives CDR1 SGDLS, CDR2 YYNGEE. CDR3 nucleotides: TGTGCCAGCAGCGTAGCTCAGGGTGGGGTCCTCGTTACGCAGTATTTT. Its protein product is CASSVAQGGVLVTQYF.

CDR3 amino acids: CASSLLVGGRAGELFF. DNA of the CDR3: TGTGCCAGCAGCTTGCTCGTCGGGGGGCGAGCCGGGGAGCTGTTTTTT. This sequence joins TRBV5-6 and TRBJ2-2, with D maybe TRBD2 (7 bases). The CDR3 length is 16 residues. Trimming took 1 base from V and 6 from J, leaving 16 bases between them. Looked up from germline, CDR1 is SGHDT and CDR2 is YYEEEE.

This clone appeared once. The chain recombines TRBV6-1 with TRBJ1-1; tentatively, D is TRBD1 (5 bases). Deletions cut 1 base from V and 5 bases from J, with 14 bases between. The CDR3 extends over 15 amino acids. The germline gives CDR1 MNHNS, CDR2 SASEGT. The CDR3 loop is CASSEDGATGTEAFF. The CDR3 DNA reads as TGTGCCAGCAGTGAAGACGGGGCAACGGGAACTGAAGCTTTCTTT.